A selection of T cell receptor beta chains follows, all from one sample in a study of T cells expressing NK-cell markers. One entry per CDR3 protein, without DNA, is what TCRdb gives after re-calling the 5' RACE reads. This table lists around 260,000 distinct CDR3 sequences. The sample comprised blood T cells: a sorted CD56 or NKG2C T cell subset, CD4+ or CD8+ T cells, or bulk PBMC T cells (not recorded which). Receptors originate from a woman aged 18-70 years in good health. CDR3s include the opening cysteine and the closing phenylalanine or tryptophan.

J gene	V gene	CDR3 protein
TRBJ2-1	TRBV7-2	CASGNYGTPPDEQFF
TRBJ1-4	TRBV6-5	CASSYGRGEKLFF
TRBJ2-3	TRBV6-2/TRBV6-3	CASSYDGGGSDTQYF
TRBJ1-1	TRBV6-5	CASSYSGQGARGAEAFF
TRBJ1-2	TRBV6-1	CASSPGTPSYGYTF
TRBJ2-5	TRBV28	CAIFEAGAETQYF
TRBJ2-7	TRBV10-3	CAIGQRADPSEQYF
TRBJ1-1	TRBV12-3/TRBV12-4	CASSSQGTNTEAFF
TRBJ2-1	TRBV6-5	CASSYQNQIYNEQFF
TRBJ2-1	TRBV20-1	CSARDLRAGSYNEQFF
TRBJ1-2	TRBV5-4	CASSDRDYGYTF
TRBJ2-2	TRBV5-1	CASSNLAGRLSNTGELFF
TRBJ2-2	TRBV20-1	CSVRRDTGELFF
TRBJ2-1	TRBV2	CASRNYRDFLYNEQFF
TRBJ2-5	TRBV10-2	CASSGGAVETQYF
TRBJ2-1	TRBV30	CAWSGDHSNEQFF
TRBJ2-1	TRBV29-1	CSVDQAGTLYNEQFF
TRBJ2-1	TRBV5-1	CASRSGLLAGGPDEQFF
TRBJ1-3	TRBV4-3	CASSMGQDSGNTIYF
TRBJ2-5	TRBV29-1	CSVESRGETQYF
TRBJ1-5	TRBV5-1	CASSLEGASQPQHF
TRBJ2-1	TRBV2	CASRQGRGSYNEQFF
TRBJ1-1	TRBV5-5	CASSSAGEGWTEAFF
TRBJ1-1	TRBV20-1	CSARETKNTEAFF
TRBJ1-4	TRBV5-5	CASSLSPEAGRLEKLFF
TRBJ2-7	TRBV5-1	CASSLRTGVPGEQYF
TRBJ2-5	TRBV5-1	CASSPRDSVETQYF
TRBJ2-7	TRBV20-1	CSAGTLGGDYEQYF
TRBJ2-7	TRBV5-1	CASSIGDISYEQYF
TRBJ2-1	TRBV6-2/TRBV6-3	CASSPLSANEQFF
TRBJ2-5	TRBV5-6	CASSIVLGQETQYF
TRBJ1-1	TRBV5-1	CASSFERSHNEAFF
TRBJ2-1	TRBV20-1	CSASPLADNEQFF
TRBJ1-2	TRBV27	CASRGTGYSGGYTF
TRBJ1-2	TRBV5-1	CASSLGGNYGYTF
TRBJ2-1	TRBV6-1	CASTKSRTSGVGEQFF
TRBJ2-1	TRBV9	CASSVSGGHNEQFF
TRBJ2-1	TRBV29-1	CSGRPGGGNEQFF
TRBJ1-2	TRBV7-2	CASSLVGQYYGYTF
TRBJ2-1	TRBV11-2	CASSLGLSGLWEGQFF
TRBJ2-3	TRBV6-2/TRBV6-3	CASSYSGPSSAQYF
TRBJ1-1	TRBV7-9	CASSRRGGPGDTEAFF
TRBJ2-3	TRBV25-1	CALEVVAGTATDTQYF
TRBJ2-3	TRBV7-9	CASSSAGTDTQYF
TRBJ2-3	TRBV4-3	CASSQDRATLGADTQYF
TRBJ2-7	TRBV23-1	CASSHSDRYEQYF
TRBJ2-1	TRBV5-4	CASSSRTSSYNEQFF
TRBJ2-5	TRBV12-3/TRBV12-4	CASSFVAPQETQYF
TRBJ1-1	TRBV9	CASSVDWETGAFF
TRBJ2-1	TRBV4-3	CASSQDSKAGVYNEQFF
TRBJ1-1	TRBV18	CASSPGGGSGAFF
TRBJ1-5	TRBV4-3	CASSQMQGIGQPQHF
TRBJ1-1	TRBV5-1	CASSLEGTGRRGTEAFF
TRBJ2-2	TRBV20-1	CSAPSLDTGELFF
TRBJ2-5	TRBV18	CASSPLGAYQETQYF